This entry describes one TCR beta chain. Noted treatment: oral pan-JAK inhibitor, 5-10 mg twice daily. CDR1 and CDR2 (germline): SNHLY, FYNNEI. This CDR3 has 14 residues. Trimming shortened V by 3 bases and J by 2 bases, and 10 bases separated the two germline ends. The data originate from a study of CD8+ T cells in alopecia areata. Following extraction, RNA underwent reverse transcription to cDNA, which served as the sequencing template. The table came from immunoSEQ multiplex PCR; TCRdb's copy has only in-frame clones and leaves some out. The sample holds 120,000 or so clones; 58% are singletons and the top ten take nearly 30%.

Sequencing was performed on CD8+ T cells sorted from blood, taken at week 4, from a patient treated with tofacitinib. J is TRBJ2-5 and V is TRBV2; D is undetermined. The sequence was collected from a human donor with alopecia areata. The chain's CDR3 is CASSEGREQETQYF. The CDR3 nucleotides are TGTGCCAGCAGTGAGGGAAGGGAACAAGAGACCCAGTACTTC.